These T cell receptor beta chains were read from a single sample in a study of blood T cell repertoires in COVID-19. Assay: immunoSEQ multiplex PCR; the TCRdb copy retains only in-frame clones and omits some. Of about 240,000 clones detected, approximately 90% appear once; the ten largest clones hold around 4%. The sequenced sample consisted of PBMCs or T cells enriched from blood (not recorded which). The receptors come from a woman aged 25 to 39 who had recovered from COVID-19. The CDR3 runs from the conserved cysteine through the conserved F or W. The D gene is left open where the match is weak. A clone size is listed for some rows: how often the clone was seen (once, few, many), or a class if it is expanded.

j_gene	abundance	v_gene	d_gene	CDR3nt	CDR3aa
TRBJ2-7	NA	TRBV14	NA	TGTGCCAGCAGCCAAGTTACAGGGCTTTGGCCCTACGAGCAGTACTTC	CASSQVTGLWPYEQYF
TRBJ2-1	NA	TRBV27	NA	TGTGCCAGCAGTTTCCTAGATGGAAATGAGCAGTTCTTC	CASSFLDGNEQFF
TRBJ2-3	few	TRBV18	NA	TGTGCCAGCTCACCCCGGAGGGATAGCACTGGCACAGATACGCAGTATTTT	CASSPRRDSTGTDTQYF
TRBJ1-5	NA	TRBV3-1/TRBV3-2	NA	TGTGCCAGCGGTCGGGATCAGCCCCAGCATTTT	CASGRDQPQHF
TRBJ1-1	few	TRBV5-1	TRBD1	TGCGCCAGCACAGGACAGGGAACGTACACTGAAGCTTTCTTT	CASTGQGTYTEAFF
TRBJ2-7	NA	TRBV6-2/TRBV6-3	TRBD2	TGTGCCAGCATCCCAACGGGGGAGGGCATGCACGAGCAGTACTTC	CASIPTGEGMHEQYF
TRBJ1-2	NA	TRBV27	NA	TGTGCCAGCAGTTTATACGGTGGCTACACCTTC	CASSLYGGYTF
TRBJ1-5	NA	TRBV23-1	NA	TGCGCCAGCCCATCGCGTCGCAGGGGCAATCAGCCCCAGCATTTT	CASPSRRRGNQPQHF
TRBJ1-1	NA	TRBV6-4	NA	TGTGCCAGCAGTCAAGGAGGCATGAACACTGAAGCTTTCTTT	CASSQGGMNTEAFF
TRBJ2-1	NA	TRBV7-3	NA	TGTGCCAGCAGAGAGCTACAGTTCTTC	CASRELQFF
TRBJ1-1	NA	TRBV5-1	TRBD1	TGCGCCAGCAGCTTGGGCGGGACAGGCACTGAAGCTTTCTTT	CASSLGGTGTEAFF
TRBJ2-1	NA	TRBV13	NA	TGTGCCAGCAGGTTAGGTCGCCATCCGGTGAATGAGCAGTTCTTC	CASRLGRHPVNEQFF
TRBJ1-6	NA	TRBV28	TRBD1	TGTGCCAGCAGTTTGGAAGGGGGCGGTAATTCACCCCTCCACTTT	CASSLEGGGNSPLHF
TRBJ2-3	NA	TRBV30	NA	TGTGCCTGGAGTCATTGGGGGGGGCCCGGATCAGATACGCAGTATTTT	CAWSHWGGPGSDTQYF
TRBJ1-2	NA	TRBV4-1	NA	TGCGCCAGCAGCCAAGAAAGTGGTAGTTACTATGGCTACACCTTC	CASSQESGSYYGYTF
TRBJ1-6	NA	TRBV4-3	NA	TGCGCCAGCAGCCAAGATAGGGAGAATTCACCCCTCCACTTT	CASSQDRENSPLHF
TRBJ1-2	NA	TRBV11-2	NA	TGTGCCAGCAGCCCGCGGCAGCCCACGACTTATGGCTACACCTTC	CASSPRQPTTYGYTF
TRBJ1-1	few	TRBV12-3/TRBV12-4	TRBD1	TGTGCCAGCAGTTCAGGACAGGCTGAAGCTTTCTTT	CASSSGQAEAFF
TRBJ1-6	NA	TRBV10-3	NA	TGTGCCACCGCCGGACACGTAAAGGGCGGATCACCCCTCCACTTT	CATAGHVKGGSPLHF
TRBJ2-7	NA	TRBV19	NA	TGTGCCAGTAGTGGAACGGACAGTTCCTACGAGCAGTACTTC	CASSGTDSSYEQYF